This TCR beta chain was documented in a study of tumor-infiltrating lymphocytes in glioblastoma multiforme. The study, taken as a whole, reports: Clone frequencies may be distorted by unequal TCR transcripts per cell. The T cells in this sample were not sorted into functional subsets.

The CDR3 is made up of 13 amino acids. Trimming cost V 7 bases and J 5 bases, with 14 bases left between them. TCRB libraries came from RNA via three nested multiplex PCR rounds. No unique molecular identifiers were described for these TCRB libraries. TCRdb called the multiplex PCR reads again in MiXCR, with one record for every CDR3 protein. There are nearly 15,000 distinct CDR3 sequences in the sample; 73% occur only once, and approximately 38% lies in the top ten. In the case of this clonotype: Antigen specificity is unknown.

V is TRBV12-3 or TRBV12-4 and J is TRBJ1-2; the D is unclear. The sequenced sample was brain tumor tissue. This receptor was obtained from a male donor with glioblastoma. The CDR3 coding sequence is TGTGCCAGCACTCCCAAGGCCGGATATGGCTACACCTTC. Its translation is CASTPKAGYGYTF.